This T cell receptor (beta chain) is from a study of T cells in Graves' hyperthyroidism and ophthalmopathy. Whole-study results and caveats: Most clonotypes expanded in the thyroid (above 0.001) were also present in blood. Ophthalmopathy was model-predicted a median roughly 6.3 months pre-onset. In simple terms, a model built on 13 V-J features told ophthalmopathy apart from stable hyperthyroidism.

Amplification of TCR beta CDR3 regions was performed using RNA transcripts as template. TCR CDR3 underwent first-round RT-PCR with the HTBI primer set. TCRdb fed the multiplex PCR reads into MiXCR, producing one record per CDR3 protein. The table includes around 620,000 distinct CDR3 sequences, around 16% detected once. This clonotype was detected once. What it recognizes is unknown. The CDR3 runs to 14 residues. Germline CDR1 SGHNT, CDR2 YYREEE (reference sequence). The trim removed 4 bases at V and 9 bases at J, leaving 3 bases unmatched. Patients aged 18 to 65 with hyperthyroidism were newly diagnosed, with duration under 2 months.

The receptor was isolated from a woman under 40 with Graves' hyperthyroidism. The chain employs TRBV5-4 and TRBJ2-1, with 14 bases matching TRBD2. Sequenced input: blood. The CDR3 reads CASSTGTSGSEQFF. The CDR3 coding sequence is TGTGCCAGCAGCACCGGGACTAGCGGGAGTGAGCAGTTCTTC.